The count of the clone carrying this T cell receptor (beta chain) is one. Its matching antigen is unknown. This entry comes from a study of T cell responses to AZD1222 COVID-19 vaccine. Trimming removed 1 base from V and 2 bases from J; junction bases left unmatched: 1. Germline lookup yields CDR1 MNHNS and CDR2 SASEGT. The CDR3 covers 14 residues. Study-level points and caveats: At 160-218 and 743-854, vaccine-associated CD4 TCRs were dominant, and they spanned spike.

The protocol was immunoSEQ multiplex PCR, while the TCRdb copy is restricted to in-frame clones and leaves out a portion. The sample comprises about 90,000 clones, 88% of which are singletons, and 5.8% rests with the top ten. This specimen was peripheral blood, taken on day 0 of AZD1222 vaccination. This sequence joins TRBV6-1 and TRBJ2-7, with 8 positions matching TRBD1. The receptor comes from an adult in good health. Here the CDR3 reads CASSEGTGPYEQYF. The CDR3 region has the DNA TGTGCCAGCAGTGAAGGGACAGGGCCCTACGAGCAGTACTTC.